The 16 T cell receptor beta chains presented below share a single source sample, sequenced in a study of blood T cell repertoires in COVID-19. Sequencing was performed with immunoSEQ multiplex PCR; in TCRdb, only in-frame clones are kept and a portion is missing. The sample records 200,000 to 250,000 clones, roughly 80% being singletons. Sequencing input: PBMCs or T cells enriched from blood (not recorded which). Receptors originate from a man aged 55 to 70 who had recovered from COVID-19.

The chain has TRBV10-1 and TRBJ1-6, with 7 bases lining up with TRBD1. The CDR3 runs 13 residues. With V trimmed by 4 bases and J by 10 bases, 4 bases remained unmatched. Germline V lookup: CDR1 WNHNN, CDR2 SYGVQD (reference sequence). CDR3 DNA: TGCGCCAGCAGTGGACAGGGTGTATCACCCCTCCACTTT. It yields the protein CASSGQGVSPLHF.

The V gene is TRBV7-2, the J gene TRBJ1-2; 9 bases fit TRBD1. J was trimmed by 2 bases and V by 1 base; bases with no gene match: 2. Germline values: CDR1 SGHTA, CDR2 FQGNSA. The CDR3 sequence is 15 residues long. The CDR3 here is CASSLVQGANYGYTF. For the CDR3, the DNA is TGTGCCAGCAGCTTAGTACAGGGGGCAAACTATGGCTACACCTTC. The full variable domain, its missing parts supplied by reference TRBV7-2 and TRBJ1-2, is GAGVSQSPSNKVTEKGKDVELRCDPISGHTALYWYRQSLGQGLEFLIYFQGNSAPDKSGLPSDRFSAERTGGSVSTLTIQRTQQEDSAVYLCASSLVQGANYGYTFGSGTRLTVV.

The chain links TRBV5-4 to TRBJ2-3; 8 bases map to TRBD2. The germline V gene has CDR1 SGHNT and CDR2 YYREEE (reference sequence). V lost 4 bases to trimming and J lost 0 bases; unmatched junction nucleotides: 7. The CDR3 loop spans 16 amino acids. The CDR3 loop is CASSEASGLSTDTQYF. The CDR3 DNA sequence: TGTGCCAGCAGCGAGGCTAGCGGGTTAAGCACAGATACGCAGTATTTT.

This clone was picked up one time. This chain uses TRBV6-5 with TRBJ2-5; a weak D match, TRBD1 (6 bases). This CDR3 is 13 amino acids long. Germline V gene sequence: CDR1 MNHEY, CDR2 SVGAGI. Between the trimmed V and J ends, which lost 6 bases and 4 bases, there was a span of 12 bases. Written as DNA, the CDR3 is TGTGCCAGCAGCCCGAACAGGGCAGAGACCCAGTACTTC. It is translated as CASSPNRAETQYF.

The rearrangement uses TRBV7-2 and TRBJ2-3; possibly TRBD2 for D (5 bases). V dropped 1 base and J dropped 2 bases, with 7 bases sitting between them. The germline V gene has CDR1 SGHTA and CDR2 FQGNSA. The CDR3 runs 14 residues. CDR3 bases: TGTGCCAGCAGCTTAGTCGGGGACACAGATACGCAGTATTTT. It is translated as CASSLVGDTDTQYF.

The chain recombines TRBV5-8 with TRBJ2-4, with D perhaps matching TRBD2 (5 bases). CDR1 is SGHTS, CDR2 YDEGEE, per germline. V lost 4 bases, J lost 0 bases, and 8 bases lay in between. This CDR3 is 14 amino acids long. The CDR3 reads CASSHRGAKNIQYF. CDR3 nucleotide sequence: TGTGCCAGCAGCCACCGGGGAGCCAAAAACATTCAGTACTTC.

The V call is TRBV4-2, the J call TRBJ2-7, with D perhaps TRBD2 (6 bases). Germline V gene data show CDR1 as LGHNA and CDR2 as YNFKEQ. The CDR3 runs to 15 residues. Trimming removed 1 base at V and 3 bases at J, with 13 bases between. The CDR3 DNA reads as TGTGCCAGCAGCCAAGTAGGAGGGGTCGACTACGAGCAGTACTTC. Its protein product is CASSQVGGVDYEQYF.

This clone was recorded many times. CDR3: CASRRTAEYQETQYF. The DNA of the CDR3 is TGCGCCAGCAGAAGGACAGCCGAGTACCAAGAGACCCAGTACTTC. The chain employs TRBV23-1 and TRBJ2-5; a possible D gene is TRBD1 (6 bases). TRBV23-1 is filed as an ORF, its function uncertain. The CDR3 is 15 residues long. The ends were cut back, 6 bases at V and 0 bases at J, with 14 bases in the middle.

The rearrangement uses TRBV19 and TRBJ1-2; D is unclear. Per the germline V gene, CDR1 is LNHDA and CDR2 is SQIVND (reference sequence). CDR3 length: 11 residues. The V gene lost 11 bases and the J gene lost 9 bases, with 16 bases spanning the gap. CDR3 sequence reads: CAGSTRDRYTF. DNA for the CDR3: TGTGCCGGAAGTACGCGGGATCGCTACACCTTC.

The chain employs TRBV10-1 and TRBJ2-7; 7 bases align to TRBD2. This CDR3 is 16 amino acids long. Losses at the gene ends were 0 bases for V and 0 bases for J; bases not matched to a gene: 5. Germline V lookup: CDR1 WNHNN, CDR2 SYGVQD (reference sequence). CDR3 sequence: CASSESGGTYSYEQYF. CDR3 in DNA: TGCGCCAGCAGTGAGTCCGGGGGGACCTACTCCTACGAGCAGTACTTC.

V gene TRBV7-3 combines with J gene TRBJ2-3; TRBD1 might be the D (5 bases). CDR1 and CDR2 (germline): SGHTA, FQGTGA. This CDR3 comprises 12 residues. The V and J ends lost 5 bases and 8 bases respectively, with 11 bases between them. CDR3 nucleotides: TGTGCCAGCAGCCTAGGTCAGGGTACGCAGTATTTT. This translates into CASSLGQGTQYF.

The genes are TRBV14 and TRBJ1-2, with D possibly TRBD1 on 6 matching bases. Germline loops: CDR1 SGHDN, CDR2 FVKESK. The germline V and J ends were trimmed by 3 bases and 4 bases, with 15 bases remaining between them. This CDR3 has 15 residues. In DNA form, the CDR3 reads TGTGCCAGCAGCCATCTACAGGGTTGGCTCTATGGCTACACCTTC. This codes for CASSHLQGWLYGYTF. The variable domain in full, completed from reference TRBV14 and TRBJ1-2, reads EAGVTQFPSHSVIEKGQTVTLRCDPISGHDNLYWYRRVMGKEIKFLLHFVKESKQDESGMPNNRFLAERTGGTYSTLKVQPAELEDSGVYFCASSHLQGWLYGYTFGSGTRLTVV.

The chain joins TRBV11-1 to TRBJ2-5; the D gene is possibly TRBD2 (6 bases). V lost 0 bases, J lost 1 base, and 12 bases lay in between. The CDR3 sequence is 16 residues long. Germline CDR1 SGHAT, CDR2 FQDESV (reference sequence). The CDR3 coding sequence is TGTGCCAGCAGCTTAGCCGGCGGGACTCTCCAAGAGACCCAGTACTTC. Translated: CASSLAGGTLQETQYF.

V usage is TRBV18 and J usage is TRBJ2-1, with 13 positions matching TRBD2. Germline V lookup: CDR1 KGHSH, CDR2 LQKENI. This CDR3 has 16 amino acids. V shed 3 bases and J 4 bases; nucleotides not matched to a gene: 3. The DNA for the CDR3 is TGTGCCAGCTCACCGGGACTAGCGGGGACTTACAATGAGCAGTTCTTC. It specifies CASSPGLAGTYNEQFF. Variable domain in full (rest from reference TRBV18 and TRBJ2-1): NAGVMQNPRHLVRRRGQEARLRCSPMKGHSHVYWYRQLPEEGLKFMVYLQKENIIDESGMPKERFSAEFPKEGPSILRIQQVVRGDSAAYFCASSPGLAGTYNEQFFGPGTRLTVL.

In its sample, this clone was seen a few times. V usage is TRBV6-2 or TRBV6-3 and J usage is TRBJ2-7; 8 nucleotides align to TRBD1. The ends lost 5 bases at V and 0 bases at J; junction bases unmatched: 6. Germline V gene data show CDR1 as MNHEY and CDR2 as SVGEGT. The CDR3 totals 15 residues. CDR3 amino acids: CASSPRGLPSYEQYF. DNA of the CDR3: TGTGCCAGCAGTCCCAGGGGGCTCCCCTCCTACGAGCAGTACTTC.

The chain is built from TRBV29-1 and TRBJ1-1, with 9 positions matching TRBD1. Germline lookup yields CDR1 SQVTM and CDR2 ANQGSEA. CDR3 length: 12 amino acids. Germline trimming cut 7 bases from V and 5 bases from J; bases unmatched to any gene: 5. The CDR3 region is CSGRDRVTEAFF. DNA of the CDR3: TGCAGCGGCCGGGACAGGGTAACTGAAGCTTTCTTT.